This TCR beta chain was found in a study of Ad26.COV2.S vaccination and SARS-CoV-2 variants. Regarding treatment: around 19 received Ad26.COV2.S at low or high dose, single or two shots; a few received placebo; per-sample allocation not given. Vaccine and placebo recipients were sampled on day 63 after the first injection. Using immunoSEQ multiplex PCR, the repertoire was profiled, and TCRdb retains in-frame clones only, with some absent. The table has a few hundred thousand clones, about nine tenths seen once. The CDR3 has 14 residues. Trimming stripped 5 bases from V and 4 bases from J, with 12 bases between. CDR1 is LNHDA and CDR2 is SQIVND in the germline V gene (reference sequence).

The clonotype originates from a person aged 18 to 65 who received the Ad26.COV2.S COVID-19 vaccine or a placebo. The specimen was peripheral blood, collected in a trial of Ad26.COV2.S vaccine versus placebo. J is TRBJ2-4 and V is TRBV19, with D perhaps TRBD1 (5 bases). CDR3 bases: TGTGCCAGTAGTTCAGGGTCCACTAAAAACATTCAGTACTTC. Translating gives CASSSGSTKNIQYF.